The 8 T cell receptor beta chains listed next were all sequenced from one sample in a study of STAT5B mutations in CD4+ large granular lymphocyte leukemia. Generated by immunoSEQ multiplex PCR, the TCRdb table keeps only in-frame clones and is missing some. The sample shows around 33,000 clones, more than 55% of them seen only once. Sequenced sample: CD4+ T cells from blood buffy coats. The receptors derive from a human donor in good health.

The CDR3 DNA reads as TGTGCCACCAGCAGAGGCGGCGAAGAGACCCAGTACTTC. Amino acids: CATSRGGEETQYF. The chain links TRBV15 to TRBJ2-5, with unresolved D. V was pared by 1 base and J by 3 bases, with 6 bases between. Germline V lookup: CDR1 LNHNV, CDR2 YYDKDF (reference sequence). This CDR3 has 13 residues.

V usage is TRBV11-2 and J usage is TRBJ1-5; D ambiguous. The CDR3 length is 14 residues. V dropped 0 bases and J dropped 10 bases, with 13 bases sitting between them. Germline assignment: CDR1 SGHAT and CDR2 FQNNGV. CDR3: CASSLDPRFRPQHF. The CDR3 DNA reads TGTGCCAGCAGCTTAGATCCCCGTTTTCGACCCCAGCATTTT.

The chain links TRBV10-3 to TRBJ1-6; D may be TRBD1 (5 bases). Germline CDR1 and CDR2: ENHRY and SYGVKD. V lost 3 bases and J 9 bases, leaving 9 bases between the germline ends. This CDR3 region has 13 residues. For the CDR3, the DNA is TGTGCCATCAGTGATCGGGGGAGTTCACCCCTCCACTTT. This encodes CAISDRGSSPLHF.

The chain employs TRBV11-2 and TRBJ1-6, with TRBD1 identical over 10 bases. V lost 3 bases and J lost 7; bases outside the gene matches: 0. CDR1 and CDR2 (germline): SGHAT, FQNNGV. This CDR3 is built from 14 residues. For the CDR3, the DNA is TGTGCCAGCAGCTTGGGACAGGGGAATTCACCCCTCCACTTT. This encodes CASSLGQGNSPLHF.

The chain couples TRBV6-5 to TRBJ2-7, with TRBD1 identical over 10 bases. V dropped 0 bases and J dropped 3; count of bases not matched to a gene: 2. Germline lookup yields CDR1 MNHEY and CDR2 SVGAGI. The CDR3 spans 15 residues. The CDR3 bases are TGTGCCAGCAGTTACTCGGGGACAGGGGTCTACGAGCAGTACTTC. This translates into CASSYSGTGVYEQYF.

V gene TRBV11-2 combines with J gene TRBJ1-6; D gene ambiguous. Germline lookup yields CDR1 SGHAT and CDR2 FQNNGV. CDR3 length: 16 amino acids. The ends were cut back, 5 bases at V and 0 bases at J, with 11 bases in the middle. The CDR3 nucleotides read TGTGCCAGCAGCCCTCGCTTTTTCTCCTATAATTCACCCCTCCACTTT. As protein: CASSPRFFSYNSPLHF. Using reference TRBV11-2 and TRBJ1-6 for the parts outside the CDR3, the full variable domain is EAGVAQSPRYKIIEKRQSVAFWCNPISGHATLYWYQQILGQGPKLLIQFQNNGVVDDSQLPKDRFSAERLKGVDSTLKIQPAKLEDSAVYLCASSPRFFSYNSPLHFGNGTRLTVT.

The chain recombines TRBV19 with TRBJ1-5; 8 positions match TRBD1. In germline, CDR1 is LNHDA, CDR2 SQIVND (reference sequence). The CDR3 extends over 13 amino acids. The trim removed 7 bases at V and 5 bases at J, leaving 4 bases unmatched. CDR3 in amino acids: CASIGQGYQPQHF. The CDR3, as DNA: TGTGCCAGTATAGGACAGGGCTATCAGCCCCAGCATTTT. The whole variable domain, remainder taken from reference TRBV19 and TRBJ1-5, is DGGITQSPKYLFRKEGQNVTLSCEQNLNHDAMYWYRQDPGQGLRLIYYSQIVNDFQKGDIAEGYSVSREKKESFPLTVTSAQKNPTAFYLCASIGQGYQPQHFGDGTRLSIL.

The chain carries TRBV2 and TRBJ1-1; D ambiguous. V was trimmed by 6 bases and J by 6 bases, leaving 11 bases between them. Germline CDR1 SNHLY, CDR2 FYNNEI. This CDR3 has 12 residues. As DNA, the CDR3 is TGTGCCAGCAGGAAAGATTTGGCTGAAGCTTTCTTT. Translated: CASRKDLAEAFF. Full variable domain (missing parts from reference TRBV2 and TRBJ1-1): EPEVTQTPSHQVTQMGQEVILRCVPISNHLYFYWYRQILGQKVEFLVSFYNNEISEKSEIFDDQFSVERPDGSNFTLKIRSTKLEDSAMYFCASRKDLAEAFFGQGTRLTVV.